The sequence of this T cell receptor beta chain was determined in a study of blood T cell repertoires in COVID-19. At the level of the study: Spain, Italy and the United States supplied samples that represented acute and convalescent COVID-19. T cells, B-cell-depleted T cells, or PBMCs provided the cDNA or gDNA that served as material.

Original handling: Researchers report that nucleated cell counts were estimated from reference gene primer amplification. Method: immunoSEQ multiplex PCR; TCRdb's copy keeps in-frame clones and lacks some. V, J and clone size reflect that table, while D and trimming were determined from the DNA. The sample yields about 35,000 clones, 80% to 95% seen once. CDR3 length: 13 amino acids. Germline V gene sequence: CDR1 MDHEN, CDR2 SYDVKM. Trimming took 1 base from V and 8 from J, leaving 11 bases between them. This clone appeared a few times. Specimen: peripheral blood. The sequence derives from a man aged 45-65 years with active COVID-19. V gene TRBV28 combines with J gene TRBJ1-2; D remains unclear. CDR3 DNA: TGTGCCAGCAGTTTATTATACCGAGGCGGCTACACCTTC. It specifies CASSLLYRGGYTF.